This is a list of T cell receptor beta chains from one sample in a study of cytomegalovirus exposure and HLA in healthy donors. Profiled with immunoSEQ multiplex PCR; TCRdb holds only in-frame clones, not every one. Among 140,000 to 150,000 clones listed, over 80% were seen once. Sequenced: PBMCs. These receptors all come from a woman younger than 45 in good health and CMV-seronegative. The CDR3 runs from the conserved cysteine through the conserved F or W. D genes are given only for firm matches. Size is stated for part of the rows, as once, few or many counts, or as a class when the clone is expanded.

D gene: -
clone size: once
V gene: TRBV6-1
J gene: TRBJ2-1
CDR3 protein: CASSEAPPGIYNEQFF
CDR3 DNA: TGTGCCAGCAGTGAAGCTCCCCCAGGGATCTACAATGAGCAGTTCTTC

D gene: TRBD1
clone size: once
V gene: TRBV29-1
J gene: TRBJ1-1
CDR3 protein: CSVKNRGNTEAFF
CDR3 DNA: TGCAGCGTTAAGAACAGGGGGAACACTGAAGCTTTCTTT

D gene: -
clone size: -
V gene: TRBV5-8
J gene: TRBJ2-1
CDR3 protein: CASSLGAQSYNEQFF
CDR3 DNA: TGTGCCAGCAGCTTGGGGGCCCAATCTTACAATGAGCAGTTCTTC

D gene: -
clone size: few
V gene: TRBV19
J gene: TRBJ1-4
CDR3 protein: CASRRQVNEKLFF
CDR3 DNA: TGTGCCAGTAGGCGGCAAGTGAATGAAAAACTGTTTTTT

D gene: TRBD1
clone size: -
V gene: TRBV19
J gene: TRBJ1-5
CDR3 protein: CASSSRQGMGQPQHF
CDR3 DNA: TGTGCCAGTAGTAGCCGACAGGGTATGGGTCAGCCCCAGCATTTT

D gene: -
clone size: few
V gene: TRBV5-4
J gene: TRBJ1-2
CDR3 protein: CASSLGLVNYGYTF
CDR3 DNA: TGTGCCAGCAGCTTGGGGCTGGTTAACTATGGCTACACCTTC

D gene: TRBD1
clone size: -
V gene: TRBV2
J gene: TRBJ2-7
CDR3 protein: CASSRRDRGAYEQYF
CDR3 DNA: TGCGCCAGCAGTCGCCGGGACAGGGGGGCCTACGAGCAGTACTTC

D gene: TRBD1
clone size: -
V gene: TRBV4-1
J gene: TRBJ1-5
CDR3 protein: CASSQQGDNSNQPQHF
CDR3 DNA: TGCGCCAGCAGCCAGCAGGGGGACAATAGCAATCAGCCCCAGCATTTT

D gene: TRBD1
clone size: -
V gene: TRBV10-3
J gene: TRBJ2-3
CDR3 protein: CAISRGTGGTDTQYF
CDR3 DNA: TGTGCCATCAGTCGCGGGACAGGGGGTACAGATACGCAGTATTTT

D gene: -
clone size: -
V gene: TRBV4-1
J gene: TRBJ2-7
CDR3 protein: CASSQVTDSYEQYF
CDR3 DNA: TGCGCCAGCAGCCAAGTGACGGACTCCTACGAGCAGTACTTC

D gene: -
clone size: -
V gene: TRBV2
J gene: TRBJ2-2
CDR3 protein: CASSEGTLNTGELFF
CDR3 DNA: TGTGCCAGCAGTGAGGGGACACTGAACACCGGGGAGCTGTTTTTT

D gene: TRBD2
clone size: -
V gene: TRBV11-2
J gene: TRBJ2-7
CDR3 protein: CASSPGTSAYEQYF
CDR3 DNA: TGTGCCAGCAGCCCTGGGACTAGCGCCTACGAGCAGTACTTC

D gene: TRBD2
clone size: -
V gene: TRBV7-3
J gene: TRBJ2-5
CDR3 protein: CASSRTSGKDGETQYF
CDR3 DNA: TGTGCCAGCAGCCGGACTAGCGGGAAGGACGGGGAGACCCAGTACTTC

D gene: -
clone size: -
V gene: TRBV19
J gene: TRBJ1-2
CDR3 protein: CASRKARGTDDYGYTF
CDR3 DNA: TGTGCCAGTAGGAAGGCCAGGGGAACCGACGACTATGGCTACACCTTC

D gene: -
clone size: -
V gene: TRBV10-1
J gene: TRBJ2-2
CDR3 protein: CASRQETRAGELFF
CDR3 DNA: TGCGCCAGCAGACAAGAGACCAGGGCCGGGGAGCTGTTTTTT

D gene: -
clone size: -
V gene: TRBV5-1
J gene: TRBJ2-2
CDR3 protein: CASSAALTGELFF
CDR3 DNA: TGCGCCAGCAGCGCGGCCCTCACCGGGGAGCTGTTTTTT

D gene: TRBD1
clone size: few
V gene: TRBV5-6
J gene: TRBJ1-1
CDR3 protein: CASSPRQGAGNTEAFF
CDR3 DNA: TGTGCCAGCAGCCCAAGACAGGGGGCCGGGAACACTGAAGCTTTCTTT

D gene: TRBD2
clone size: few
V gene: TRBV5-4
J gene: TRBJ2-2
CDR3 protein: CASSRGLDNTGELFF
CDR3 DNA: TGTGCCAGCAGCCGGGGACTAGACAACACCGGGGAGCTGTTTTTT

D gene: TRBD1
clone size: -
V gene: TRBV5-1
J gene: TRBJ2-7
CDR3 protein: CASSSGQAGLEQYF
CDR3 DNA: TGCGCCAGCAGTTCGGGACAGGCGGGTCTGGAGCAGTACTTC

D gene: -
clone size: -
V gene: TRBV7-9
J gene: TRBJ2-4
CDR3 protein: CASSLTGLAKNIQYF
CDR3 DNA: TGTGCCAGCAGCTTAACGGGACTAGCCAAAAACATTCAGTACTTC

D gene: -
clone size: -
V gene: TRBV19
J gene: TRBJ1-1
CDR3 protein: CASSAWTDMNTEAFF
CDR3 DNA: TGTGCCAGTAGTGCTTGGACAGATATGAACACTGAAGCTTTCTTT

D gene: TRBD1
clone size: -
V gene: TRBV12-5
J gene: TRBJ2-1
CDR3 protein: CASGLVLLGTGGRNEQFF
CDR3 DNA: TGTGCTAGTGGTTTGGTACTGTTAGGGACAGGGGGCCGCAATGAGCAGTTCTTC

D gene: -
clone size: -
V gene: TRBV6-1
J gene: TRBJ2-7
CDR3 protein: CASSEAEGVGSYEQYF
CDR3 DNA: TGTGCCAGCAGTGAAGCGGAGGGAGTAGGGTCCTACGAGCAGTACTTC

D gene: TRBD1
clone size: -
V gene: TRBV25-1
J gene: TRBJ2-7
CDR3 protein: CASSDRDRGSYEQYF
CDR3 DNA: TGTGCCAGCAGTGACCGGGACAGGGGCTCCTACGAGCAGTACTTC

D gene: -
clone size: -
V gene: TRBV9
J gene: TRBJ1-2
CDR3 protein: CASSPRETGWYGYTF
CDR3 DNA: TGTGCCAGCAGCCCGAGGGAGACAGGATGGTATGGCTACACCTTC

D gene: -
clone size: once
V gene: TRBV7-9
J gene: TRBJ1-2
CDR3 protein: CASSLARVGGVRSYGYTF
CDR3 DNA: TGTGCCAGCAGCTTAGCGCGGGTTGGGGGGGTTCGCAGCTATGGCTACACCTTC

D gene: TRBD2
clone size: -
V gene: TRBV7-2
J gene: TRBJ2-3
CDR3 protein: CASSFQSGGGTDTQYF
CDR3 DNA: TGTGCCAGCAGCTTTCAAAGCGGGGGGGGCACAGATACGCAGTATTTT

D gene: -
clone size: -
V gene: TRBV9
J gene: TRBJ1-6
CDR3 protein: CASSIGGLDSPLHF
CDR3 DNA: TGTGCCAGCAGCATTGGGGGGTTGGATTCACCCCTCCACTTT

D gene: TRBD1
clone size: -
V gene: TRBV6-6
J gene: TRBJ2-7
CDR3 protein: CASSYERDRGYEQYF
CDR3 DNA: TGTGCCAGCAGTTACGAGAGGGACAGGGGCTACGAGCAGTACTTC

D gene: -
clone size: -
V gene: TRBV5-1
J gene: TRBJ2-5
CDR3 protein: CASSLGPGGEETQYF
CDR3 DNA: TGCGCCAGCAGCTTGGGTCCGGGGGGCGAGGAGACCCAGTACTTC

D gene: -
clone size: -
V gene: TRBV7-9
J gene: TRBJ1-2
CDR3 protein: CASSLETGQNGYTF
CDR3 DNA: TGTGCCAGCAGCTTAGAAACAGGGCAGAATGGCTACACCTTC

D gene: TRBD1
clone size: -
V gene: TRBV6-4
J gene: TRBJ2-7
CDR3 protein: CASSESPGQGSYEQYF
CDR3 DNA: TGTGCCAGCAGTGAGAGTCCGGGACAGGGGTCCTACGAGCAGTACTTC

D gene: -
clone size: -
V gene: TRBV18
J gene: TRBJ2-2
CDR3 protein: CASSPQVLGIFDRPNTGELFF
CDR3 DNA: TGTGCCAGCTCACCACAGGTGCTAGGAATTTTCGACAGACCAAACACCGGGGAGCTGTTTTTT

D gene: TRBD1
clone size: -
V gene: TRBV6-4
J gene: TRBJ2-2
CDR3 protein: CASSPTGTGRTGELFF
CDR3 DNA: TGTGCCAGCAGCCCCACCGGGACAGGGCGCACCGGGGAGCTGTTTTTT

D gene: -
clone size: -
V gene: TRBV4-1
J gene: TRBJ2-7
CDR3 protein: CASSQESADPYEQYF
CDR3 DNA: TGCGCCAGCAGCCAAGAAAGCGCCGACCCCTACGAGCAGTACTTC

D gene: -
clone size: -
V gene: TRBV30
J gene: TRBJ2-5
CDR3 protein: CAWLKRGGEEETQYF
CDR3 DNA: TGTGCCTGGCTAAAAAGGGGGGGAGAGGAAGAGACCCAGTACTTC

D gene: -
clone size: few
V gene: TRBV14
J gene: TRBJ2-7
CDR3 protein: CASSPYGGYSSYEQYF
CDR3 DNA: TGTGCCAGCAGCCCCTACGGAGGGTATAGCTCCTACGAGCAGTACTTC

D gene: -
clone size: -
V gene: TRBV5-6
J gene: TRBJ1-1
CDR3 protein: CASSLVGQTDKDSTEAFF
CDR3 DNA: TGTGCCAGCAGCTTGGTGGGGCAGACAGACAAGGATTCCACTGAAGCTTTCTTT

D gene: TRBD2
clone size: -
V gene: TRBV5-1
J gene: TRBJ2-5
CDR3 protein: CASSLDLAARETQYF
CDR3 DNA: TGCGCCAGCAGCTTGGACCTAGCGGCCCGGGAGACCCAGTACTTC

D gene: TRBD1
clone size: -
V gene: TRBV5-5
J gene: TRBJ1-2
CDR3 protein: CASSLGTGGRWIDYGYTF
CDR3 DNA: TGTGCCAGCAGTTTGGGAACAGGGGGGAGGTGGATTGACTATGGCTACACCTTC

D gene: TRBD2
clone size: -
V gene: TRBV28
J gene: TRBJ2-2
CDR3 protein: CASRTSGNSGTGELFF
CDR3 DNA: TGTGCCAGCAGGACTAGCGGGAATTCTGGCACCGGGGAGCTGTTTTTT

D gene: -
clone size: -
V gene: TRBV7-3
J gene: TRBJ2-1
CDR3 protein: CASSLRAGPLDEQFF
CDR3 DNA: TGTGCCAGCAGCTTACGGGCGGGACCCCTAGATGAGCAGTTCTTC

D gene: TRBD2
clone size: -
V gene: TRBV11-2
J gene: TRBJ2-7
CDR3 protein: CASSWEGLRSYEQYF
CDR3 DNA: TGCGCCAGCAGCTGGGAGGGACTTCGCTCCTACGAGCAGTACTTC

D gene: TRBD1
clone size: few
V gene: TRBV4-3
J gene: TRBJ1-6
CDR3 protein: CASSQDMRDSSPLHF
CDR3 DNA: TGCGCCAGCAGCCAAGATATGAGGGACAGTTCACCCCTCCACTTT

D gene: -
clone size: -
V gene: TRBV27
J gene: TRBJ2-3
CDR3 protein: CASSWVRGSDTQYF
CDR3 DNA: TGTGCCAGCAGTTGGGTCAGGGGCTCAGATACGCAGTATTTT

D gene: TRBD2
clone size: -
V gene: TRBV19
J gene: TRBJ2-5
CDR3 protein: CASSNGLAGVIRETQYF
CDR3 DNA: TGTGCCAGTAGTAACGGACTAGCGGGAGTGATCCGAGAGACCCAGTACTTC

D gene: TRBD1
clone size: -
V gene: TRBV6-4
J gene: TRBJ1-5
CDR3 protein: CANLRQGYNQPQHF
CDR3 DNA: TGTGCCAACTTACGACAGGGATACAATCAGCCCCAGCATTTT

D gene: -
clone size: -
V gene: TRBV27
J gene: TRBJ2-1
CDR3 protein: CASRVVPPGNEQFF
CDR3 DNA: TGTGCCAGCAGGGTAGTTCCCCCGGGAAATGAGCAGTTCTTC

D gene: TRBD1
clone size: -
V gene: TRBV6-5
J gene: TRBJ1-1
CDR3 protein: CASNDRGLTEAFF
CDR3 DNA: TGTGCCAGCAACGACAGGGGTCTTACTGAAGCTTTCTTT

D gene: -
clone size: -
V gene: TRBV19
J gene: TRBJ1-1
CDR3 protein: CATAQGNTEAFF
CDR3 DNA: TGTGCCACCGCACAGGGGAACACTGAAGCTTTCTTT

D gene: -
clone size: -
V gene: TRBV27
J gene: TRBJ2-6
CDR3 protein: CASSETASGANVLTF
CDR3 DNA: TGTGCCAGCAGCGAAACAGCCTCTGGGGCCAACGTCCTGACTTTC

D gene: -
clone size: few
V gene: TRBV27
J gene: TRBJ1-4
CDR3 protein: CASSPSRGTNEKLFF
CDR3 DNA: TGTGCCAGCAGTCCATCAAGGGGGACTAATGAAAAACTGTTTTTT